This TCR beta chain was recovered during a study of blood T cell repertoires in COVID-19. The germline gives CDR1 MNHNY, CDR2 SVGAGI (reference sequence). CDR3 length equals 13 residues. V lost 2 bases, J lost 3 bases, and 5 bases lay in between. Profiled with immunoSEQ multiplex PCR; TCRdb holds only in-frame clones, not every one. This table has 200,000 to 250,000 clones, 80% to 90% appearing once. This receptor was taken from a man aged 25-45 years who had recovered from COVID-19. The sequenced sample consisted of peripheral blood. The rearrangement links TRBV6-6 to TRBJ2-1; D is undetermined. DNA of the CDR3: TGTGCCAGCAGTTACGAACTCTACAATGAGCAGTTCTTC. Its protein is CASSYELYNEQFF.